This entry lists 28 T cell receptor beta chains sequenced from one sample in a study of PD-1 blockade in classical Hodgkin lymphoma. Method: immunoSEQ multiplex PCR; TCRdb's copy keeps in-frame clones and lacks some. The sample lists tens of thousands of clones; 70% to 90% were seen once. Time point specified: cycle 4 day 1 (C4D1), after less than seven weeks of nivolumab. Every one of the patients relapsed after autologous stem cell transplantation (brentuximab vedotin exposure was variable). The sequencing here drew on peripheral blood mononuclear cells (PBMCs), taken before the fourth cycle of nivolumab. These TCRs come from a human donor with classical Hodgkin lymphoma.

The chain couples TRBV30 to TRBJ1-2, with 9 bases identical to TRBD1. V trimming: 0 bases; J trimming: 8 bases; junction bases outside the gene matches: 13. The CDR3 contains 16 residues. Germline V gene sequence: CDR1 GTSNPN, CDR2 SVGIG (reference sequence). The CDR3 nucleotides read TGTGCCTGGAGTGTACGGATGGGACAGGGCCGTGGGGGCTACACCTTC. Protein product: CAWSVRMGQGRGGYTF. Looking up the rest from reference TRBV30 and TRBJ1-2 gives the full variable domain: SQTIHQWPATLVQPVGSPLSLECTVEGTSNPNLYWYRQAAGRGLQLLFYSVGIGQISSEVPQNLSASRPQDRQFILSSKKLLLSDSGFYLCAWSVRMGQGRGGYTFGSGTRLTVV.

Worth noting for this clone: The sample carries other DNA sequences with the same CDR3. The chain joins TRBV6-1 to TRBJ1-5; 9 bases line up with TRBD1. The CDR3 loop spans 15 amino acids. CDR1 and CDR2 from the germline V gene are MNHNS and SASEGT. V lost 3 bases, J lost 7 bases, and 7 bases stayed unmatched. CDR3 sequence (DNA): TGTGCCAGCAGTGATAACAGGGGGCTAGGGCAGCCCCAGCATTTT. This sequence encodes CASSDNRGLGQPQHF.

This rearrangement joins TRBV5-1 to TRBJ2-7, with 8 bases aligning to TRBD2. J gave up 5 bases and V 9 bases, and 13 bases lay outside the gene matches. In germline, CDR1 is SGHRS, CDR2 YFSETQ. The CDR3 runs 14 residues. The CDR3 loop reads CATTPSGGIHEQYF. The CDR3 bases are TGCGCCACTACTCCAAGCGGGGGAATCCACGAGCAGTACTTC.

The V call is TRBV5-1, the J call TRBJ1-1; 9 bases fit TRBD1. V lost 4 bases and J lost 10; bases outside the gene matches: 14. This CDR3 comprises 15 residues. Germline-derived CDR1 and CDR2 are SGHRS and YFSETQ. As DNA, the CDR3 is TGCGCCAGCAGCCCCCCCGGGACAGGGATCGGTACAGCTTTCTTT. Its protein is CASSPPGTGIGTAFF.

The V gene is TRBV6-6, the J gene TRBJ2-1; 10 bases are shared with TRBD2. The CDR3 is 16 amino acids. The V gene's germline CDR1 is MNHNY and CDR2 SVGAGI (reference sequence). V shed 6 bases and J 5 bases; nucleotides not matched to a gene: 10. The CDR3 protein is CASSDSLAGVNNEQFF. CDR3 DNA sequence: TGTGCCAGCAGCGACTCCCTAGCGGGGGTCAACAATGAGCAGTTCTTC.

The V gene is TRBV5-1, the J gene TRBJ2-2; D perhaps matches TRBD1 (6 bases). The CDR3 spans 15 residues. V lost 5 bases and J 0 bases, leaving 11 bases between the germline ends. Germline lookup yields CDR1 SGHRS and CDR2 YFSETQ. The CDR3 DNA reads TGCGCCAGCAGTTGGGGGCCGGCGAACACCGGGGAGCTGTTTTTT. Residues: CASSWGPANTGELFF.

The V call is TRBV11-2, the J call TRBJ2-3; no definite D call. This CDR3 contains 15 residues. Trimming took 1 base from V and 0 from J, leaving 8 bases between them. CDR1 is SGHAT, CDR2 FQNNGV, per germline. CDR3 loop: CASSLAGTSTDTQYF. For the CDR3, the DNA is TGTGCCAGCAGCTTAGCGGGTACTAGCACAGATACGCAGTATTTT.

Here the CDR3 reads CASSSAPGLYQETQYF. CDR3 DNA sequence: TGTGCCAGCAGCAGCGCCCCAGGACTGTACCAAGAGACCCAGTACTTC. The chain uses TRBV21-1 and TRBJ2-5; the D call in the table, TRBD2, was not verified against the DNA. TRBV21-1 is given as a pseudogene. The CDR3 runs to 16 residues.

This clone was counted once. This sequence joins TRBV6-1 and TRBJ1-6; TRBD1 is a possible D gene (5 bases). V gave up 2 bases and J gave up 5 bases, with 13 bases separating them. There are 16 residues in the CDR3. CDR1 MNHNS and CDR2 SASEGT come from the germline V gene. The chain's CDR3 is CASSEPPGGDNSPLHF. In DNA, the CDR3 is TGTGCCAGCAGTGAACCCCCCGGGGGGGATAATTCACCCCTCCACTTT.

The rearrangement joins TRBV9 to TRBJ2-3, with D unclear. Trimming left V 3 bases short and J 3 bases short, with 5 bases between. CDR1 and CDR2 from the germline V gene are SGDLS and YYNGEE. The CDR3 has 12 amino acids. CDR3 nucleotides: TGTGCCAGCAGCGAGTGGACAGATACGCAGTATTTT. Protein sequence: CASSEWTDTQYF.

The chain recombines TRBV5-1 with TRBJ1-4, with D maybe TRBD1 (6 bases). Per the germline V gene, CDR1 is SGHRS and CDR2 is YFSETQ. Trimming shortened V by 2 bases and J by 2 bases, and 16 bases separated the two germline ends. CDR3 length: 17 residues. The CDR3 DNA is TGCGCCAGCAGCTTTGGGACAATAAGTACTACTAATGAAAAACTGTTTTTT. Translating gives CASSFGTISTTNEKLFF.

V and J are TRBV7-3 and TRBJ2-7; 9 bases agree with TRBD2. The ends lost 2 bases at V and 5 bases at J; junction bases unmatched: 7. The CDR3 is 15 residues long. The V gene's germline CDR1 is SGHTA and CDR2 FQGTGA. The CDR3 region is CASSLAGGPLNEQYF. The CDR3, as DNA: TGTGCCAGCAGCTTAGCGGGGGGGCCTCTCAACGAGCAGTACTTC.

The V gene is TRBV5-1, the J gene TRBJ2-3; possibly TRBD1 for D (5 bases). Deletions cut 5 bases from V and 2 bases from J, with 12 bases between. Germline V gives CDR1 SGHRS, CDR2 YFSETQ. This CDR3 comprises 14 residues. Here the CDR3 DNA reads TGCGCCAGCAGTGGGGCAGGATCCACAGATACGCAGTATTTT. Protein product: CASSGAGSTDTQYF.

The V call is TRBV5-1, the J call TRBJ2-1; 9 bases are shared with TRBD1. This CDR3 has 15 residues. CDR1 SGHRS and CDR2 YFSETQ come from the germline V gene. The V gene end was trimmed by 2 bases and the J gene end by 1 base; junction bases not matched to a gene: 1. The CDR3 protein is CASSLGQGSYNEQFF. The CDR3 DNA reads TGCGCCAGCAGCTTAGGACAGGGGTCCTACAATGAGCAGTTCTTC.

The chain combines TRBV5-1 with TRBJ2-7, with D perhaps matching TRBD2 (5 bases). Trimming cost V 1 base and J 4 bases, with 6 bases left between them. CDR1 SGHRS and CDR2 YFSETQ come from the germline V gene. This CDR3 has 12 residues. The CDR3 sequence is CASSLSGYEQYF. CDR3 DNA sequence: TGCGCCAGCAGCTTGTCGGGATACGAGCAGTACTTC.

V and J are TRBV9 and TRBJ1-4; TRBD1 aligns across 8 bases. CDR1 is SGDLS and CDR2 is YYNGEE in the germline V gene. J was trimmed by 8 bases and V by 3 bases; bases with no gene match: 3. This CDR3 has 13 amino acids. Written as DNA, the CDR3 is TGTGCCAGCAGCGCTAGACAGGGGGAAAAACTGTTTTTT. It encodes CASSARQGEKLFF.

This clone was seen only a few times. The chain recombines TRBV6-6 with TRBJ1-1; D is unclear. The CDR3 covers 15 residues. V shed 7 bases and J shed 1 base, with 16 bases lying between them. The V gene's germline CDR1 is MNHNY and CDR2 SVGAGI (reference sequence). CDR3 nucleotides: TGTGCCAGCAAGTTCTCCGGCCACCAGAACACTGAAGCTTTCTTT. It yields the protein CASKFSGHQNTEAFF.

In this sample, this clone turned up once. The chain uses TRBV2 and TRBJ1-1, with 8 bases identical to TRBD1. Trimming at V came to 6 bases and at J to 8 bases, leaving 5 bases not matched to a gene. In germline, CDR1 is SNHLY, CDR2 FYNNEI. The CDR3 contains 12 residues. In nucleotides, the CDR3 is TGTGCCAGCAGGGAGGACAGGGTAGAAGCTTTCTTT. Translated, it gives CASREDRVEAFF.

The chain couples TRBV7-9 to TRBJ2-3; 9 bases are shared with TRBD2. Trimming cost V 4 bases and J 7 bases; bases outside gene matches: 18. The CDR3 is made up of 18 amino acids. Looked up from germline, CDR1 is SEHNR and CDR2 is FQNEAQ (reference sequence). The CDR3 DNA is TGTGCCAGCAGCTGGGGCGGGGGGGCCCCCGGCCCCCTAAATACGCAGTATTTT. Its translation is CASSWGGGAPGPLNTQYF. The full variable domain, with the rest looked up from reference TRBV7-9 and TRBJ2-3, is DTGVSQNPRHKITKRGQNVTFRCDPISEHNRLYWYRQTLGQGPEFLTYFQNEAQLEKSRLLSDRFSAERPKGSFSTLEIQRTEQGDSAMYLCASSWGGGAPGPLNTQYFGPGTRLTVL.

This clone was observed a handful of times. The J gene is TRBJ2-1, the V gene TRBV27, with 8 nucleotides matching TRBD1. In germline, CDR1 is MNHEY, CDR2 SMNVEV (reference sequence). CDR3 length: 16 residues. J gave up 6 bases and V 2 bases, and 9 bases lay outside the gene matches. CDR3 sequence: CASSLSGQGSGNEQFF. The CDR3 nucleotides are TGTGCCAGCAGTTTAAGTGGACAGGGATCAGGCAATGAGCAGTTCTTC.

The chain couples TRBV5-1 to TRBJ1-4; TRBD1 might be the D (6 bases). V lost 4 bases and J lost 1, with 11 bases in between. Germline CDR1 is SGHRS and CDR2 is YFSETQ. The CDR3 contains 15 residues. This CDR3 reads CASSMEGGTNEKLFF. CDR3 DNA sequence: TGCGCCAGCAGCATGGAAGGGGGAACTAATGAAAAACTGTTTTTT. Based on the CDR3 plus reference TRBV5-1 and TRBJ1-4, the full variable domain is KAGVTQTPRYLIKTRGQQVTLSCSPISGHRSVSWYQQTPGQGLQFLFEYFSETQRNKGNFPGRFSGRQFSNSRSEMNVSTLELGDSALYLCASSMEGGTNEKLFFGSGTQLSVL.

The chain joins TRBV7-9 to TRBJ2-3, with 10 positions matching TRBD2. The trim removed 6 bases at V and 3 bases at J, leaving 3 bases unmatched. CDR1 and CDR2 from the germline V gene are SEHNR and FQNEAQ (reference sequence). The CDR3 contains 14 residues. The CDR3 here is CASSQLAGTDTQYF. As DNA, the CDR3 is TGTGCCAGCAGTCAACTAGCGGGGACAGATACGCAGTATTTT. The complete variable domain, with remaining parts taken from reference TRBV7-9 and TRBJ2-3, reads DTGVSQNPRHKITKRGQNVTFRCDPISEHNRLYWYRQTLGQGPEFLTYFQNEAQLEKSRLLSDRFSAERPKGSFSTLEIQRTEQGDSAMYLCASSQLAGTDTQYFGPGTRLTVL.

The chain links TRBV7-8 to TRBJ1-4, with D unresolved. Germline CDR1 SGHVS, CDR2 FQNEAQ. Between the trimmed V and J ends, which lost 5 bases and 0 bases, there was a span of 10 bases. The CDR3 is 15 residues long. The CDR3 loop reads CASSLSSTTNEKLFF. The CDR3 DNA follows: TGTGCCAGCAGCCTGAGTTCAACAACTAATGAAAAACTGTTTTTT.

For the CDR3, the DNA is TGTGCCAGCAAAGAGCAGGGTGTATTTAACACTGAAGCTTTCTTT. Protein product: CASKEQGVFNTEAFF. This sequence joins TRBV6-5 and TRBJ1-1; possibly TRBD1 for D (5 bases). The CDR3 has 15 amino acids. Trimming cost V 7 bases and J 2 bases, with 17 bases left between them. Germline V gives CDR1 MNHEY, CDR2 SVGAGI.

V is TRBV5-1 and J is TRBJ2-5; D is undetermined. The length of the CDR3 is 13 residues. Trimming removed 4 bases from V and 3 bases from J, with 10 bases in between. Per the germline V gene, CDR1 is SGHRS and CDR2 is YFSETQ. The CDR3 is CASSRVGEETQYF. The CDR3 nucleotides read TGCGCCAGCAGCCGTGTAGGAGAAGAGACCCAGTACTTC.

CDR3 amino acids: CASSSNSATGIYGYTF. The DNA of the CDR3 is TGTGCCAGCAGCTCCAATTCCGCGACAGGGATCTATGGCTACACCTTC. The rearrangement links TRBV4-2 to TRBJ1-2, with 7 nucleotides matching TRBD1. The CDR3 runs 16 residues. The germline V gene has CDR1 LGHNA and CDR2 YNFKEQ. V lost 5 bases to trimming and J lost 4 bases; unmatched junction nucleotides: 13.

The chain joins TRBV30 to TRBJ1-4; 7 bases are a match to TRBD1. Germline V gene sequence: CDR1 GTSNPN, CDR2 SVGIG (reference sequence). Trimming took 0 bases from V and 5 from J; bases not matched to a gene: 9. The length of the CDR3 is 16 residues. In nucleotides, the CDR3 is TGTGCCTGGAGTGTACTCGCCGGGACAGCAAATGAAAAACTGTTTTTT. It encodes CAWSVLAGTANEKLFF.

The chain is built from TRBV5-1 and TRBJ2-3; 14 positions match TRBD2. Germline values: CDR1 SGHRS, CDR2 YFSETQ. This CDR3 is 19 amino acids long. J was trimmed by 5 bases and V by 1 base; bases with no gene match: 12. CDR3 in DNA: TGCGCCAGCAGCTTGATTGGGACTAGCGGGGGTCCCGTTGGAGATACGCAGTATTTT. It specifies CASSLIGTSGGPVGDTQYF.